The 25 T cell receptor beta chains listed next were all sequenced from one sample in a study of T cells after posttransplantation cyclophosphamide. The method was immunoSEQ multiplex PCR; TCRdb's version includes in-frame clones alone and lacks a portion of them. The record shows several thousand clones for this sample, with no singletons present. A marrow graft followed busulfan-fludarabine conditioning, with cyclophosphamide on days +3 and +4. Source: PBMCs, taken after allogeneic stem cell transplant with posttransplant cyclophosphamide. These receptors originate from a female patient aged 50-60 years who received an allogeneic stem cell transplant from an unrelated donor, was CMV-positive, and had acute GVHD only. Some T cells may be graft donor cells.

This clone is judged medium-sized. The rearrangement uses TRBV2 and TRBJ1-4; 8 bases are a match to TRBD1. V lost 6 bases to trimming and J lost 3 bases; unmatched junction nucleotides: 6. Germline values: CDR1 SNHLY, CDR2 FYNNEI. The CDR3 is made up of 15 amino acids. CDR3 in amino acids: CASRDRAAANEKLFF. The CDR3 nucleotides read TGTGCCAGCAGGGACAGGGCGGCGGCTAATGAAAAACTGTTTTTT.

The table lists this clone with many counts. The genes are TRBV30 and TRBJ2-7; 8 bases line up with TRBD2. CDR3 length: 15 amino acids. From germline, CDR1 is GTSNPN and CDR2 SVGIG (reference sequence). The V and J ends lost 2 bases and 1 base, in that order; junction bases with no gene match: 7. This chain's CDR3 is CAWSIGGRHSYEQYF. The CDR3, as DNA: TGTGCCTGGAGTATTGGCGGGAGGCATTCCTACGAGCAGTACTTC.

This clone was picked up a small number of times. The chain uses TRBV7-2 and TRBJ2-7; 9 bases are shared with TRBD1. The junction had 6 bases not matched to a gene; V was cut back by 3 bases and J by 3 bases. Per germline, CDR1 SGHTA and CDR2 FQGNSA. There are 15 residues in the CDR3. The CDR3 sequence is CASSFWGQGVYEQYF. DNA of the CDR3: TGTGCCAGCAGCTTTTGGGGACAGGGAGTCTACGAGCAGTACTTC.

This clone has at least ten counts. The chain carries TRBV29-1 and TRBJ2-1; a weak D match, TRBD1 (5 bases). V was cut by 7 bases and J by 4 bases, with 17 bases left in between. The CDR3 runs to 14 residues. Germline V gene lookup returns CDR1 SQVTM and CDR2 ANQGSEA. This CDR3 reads CSAAPGKGYNEQFF. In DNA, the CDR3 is TGCAGCGCTGCTCCAGGGAAGGGGTACAATGAGCAGTTCTTC.

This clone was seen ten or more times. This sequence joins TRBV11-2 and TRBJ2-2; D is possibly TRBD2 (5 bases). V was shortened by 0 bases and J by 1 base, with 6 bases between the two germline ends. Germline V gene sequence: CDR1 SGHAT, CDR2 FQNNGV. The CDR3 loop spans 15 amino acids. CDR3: CASSLDGGNTGELFF. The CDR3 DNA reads TGTGCCAGCAGCTTAGATGGAGGGAACACCGGGGAGCTGTTTTTT. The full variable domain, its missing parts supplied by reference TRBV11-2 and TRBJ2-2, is EAGVAQSPRYKIIEKRQSVAFWCNPISGHATLYWYQQILGQGPKLLIQFQNNGVVDDSQLPKDRFSAERLKGVDSTLKIQPAKLEDSAVYLCASSLDGGNTGELFFGEGSRLTVL.

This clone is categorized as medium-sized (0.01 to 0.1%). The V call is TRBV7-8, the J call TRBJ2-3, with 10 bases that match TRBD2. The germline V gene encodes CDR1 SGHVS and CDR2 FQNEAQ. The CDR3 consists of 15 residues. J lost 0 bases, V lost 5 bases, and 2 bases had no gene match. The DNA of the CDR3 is TGTGCCAGCAGCCCGACTAGCGGGAGCACAGATACGCAGTATTTT. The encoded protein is CASSPTSGSTDTQYF.

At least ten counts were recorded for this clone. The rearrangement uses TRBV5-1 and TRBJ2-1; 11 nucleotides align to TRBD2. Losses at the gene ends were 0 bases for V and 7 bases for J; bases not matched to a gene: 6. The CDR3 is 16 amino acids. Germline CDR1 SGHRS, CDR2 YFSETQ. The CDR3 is CASSLGLAGLGNEQFF. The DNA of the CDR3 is TGCGCCAGCAGCTTGGGACTAGCGGGATTGGGGAATGAGCAGTTCTTC.

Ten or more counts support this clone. DNA for the CDR3: TGTGCCAGCAGCAAATCGGTCCTAGCGGGGGGAACCGGGGAGCTGTTTTTT. It specifies CASSKSVLAGGTGELFF. The chain combines TRBV7-3 with TRBJ2-2; 11 bases agree with TRBD2. The CDR3 length is 17 residues. V trimming: 5 bases; J trimming: 5 bases; junction bases outside the gene matches: 10. Germline V lookup: CDR1 SGHTA, CDR2 FQGTGA.

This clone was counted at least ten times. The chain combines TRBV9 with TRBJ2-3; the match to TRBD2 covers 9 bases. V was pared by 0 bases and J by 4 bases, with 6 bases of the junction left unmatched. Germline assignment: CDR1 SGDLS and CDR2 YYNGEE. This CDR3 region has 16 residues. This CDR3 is CASSVDAGGPADTQYF. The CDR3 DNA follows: TGTGCCAGCAGCGTAGACGCGGGAGGGCCCGCAGATACGCAGTATTTT. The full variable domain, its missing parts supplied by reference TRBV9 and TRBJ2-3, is DSGVTQTPKHLITATGQRVTLRCSPRSGDLSVYWYQQSLDQGLQFLIQYYNGEERAKGNILERFSAQQFPDLHSELNLSSLELGDSALYFCASSVDAGGPADTQYFGPGTRLTVL.

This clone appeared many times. The CDR3 coding sequence is TGTGCCATCAGTGAGCGGGGGAGGGGGACTGTAAATGAGCAGTTCTTC. Translation: CAISERGRGTVNEQFF. The chain links TRBV10-3 to TRBJ2-1; D might be TRBD2 (7 bases). Germline V gives CDR1 ENHRY, CDR2 SYGVKD. V was trimmed by 2 bases and J by 7 bases, leaving 18 bases between them. The CDR3 contains 16 residues.

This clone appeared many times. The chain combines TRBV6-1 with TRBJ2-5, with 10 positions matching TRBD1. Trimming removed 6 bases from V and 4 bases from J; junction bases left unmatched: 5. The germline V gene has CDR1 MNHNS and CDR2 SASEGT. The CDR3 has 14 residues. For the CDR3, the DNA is TGTGCCAGCAGCCCAGACAGGGGGCTAGAGACCCAGTACTTC. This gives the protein CASSPDRGLETQYF.

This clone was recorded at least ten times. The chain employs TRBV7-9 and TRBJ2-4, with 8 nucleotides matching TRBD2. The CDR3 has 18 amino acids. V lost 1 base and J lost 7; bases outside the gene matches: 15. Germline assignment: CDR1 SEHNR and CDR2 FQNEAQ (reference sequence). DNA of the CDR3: TGTGCCAGCAGCTTAGTTCAAGGAGCGGGAGCTGTGTGGAACATTCAGTACTTC. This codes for CASSLVQGAGAVWNIQYF.

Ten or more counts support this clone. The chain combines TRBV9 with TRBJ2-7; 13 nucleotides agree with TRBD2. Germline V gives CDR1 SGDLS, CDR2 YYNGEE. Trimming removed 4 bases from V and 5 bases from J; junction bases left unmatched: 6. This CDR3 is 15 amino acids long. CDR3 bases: TGTGCCAGCAGCCCCGGACTAGCGGGAGCCCACGAGCAGTACTTC. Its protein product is CASSPGLAGAHEQYF.

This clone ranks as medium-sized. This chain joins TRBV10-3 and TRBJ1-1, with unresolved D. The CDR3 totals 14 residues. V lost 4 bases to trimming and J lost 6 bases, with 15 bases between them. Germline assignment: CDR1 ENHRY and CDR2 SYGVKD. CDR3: CAISGAVEEAEAFF. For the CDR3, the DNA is TGTGCCATCAGTGGCGCAGTGGAGGAGGCTGAAGCTTTCTTT.

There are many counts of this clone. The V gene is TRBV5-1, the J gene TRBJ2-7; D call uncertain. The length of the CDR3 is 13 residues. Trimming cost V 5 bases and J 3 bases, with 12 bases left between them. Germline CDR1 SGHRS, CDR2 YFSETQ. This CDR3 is CASSPDGFYEQYF. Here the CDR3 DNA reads TGCGCCAGCAGTCCAGACGGGTTCTACGAGCAGTACTTC.

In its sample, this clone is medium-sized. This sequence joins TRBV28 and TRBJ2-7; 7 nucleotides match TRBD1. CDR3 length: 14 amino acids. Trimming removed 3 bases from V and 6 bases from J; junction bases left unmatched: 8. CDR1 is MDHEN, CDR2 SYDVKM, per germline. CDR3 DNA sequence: TGTGCCAGCAGTTTGCGTCAGGGGGTCCGCGAGCAGTACTTC. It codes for CASSLRQGVREQYF.

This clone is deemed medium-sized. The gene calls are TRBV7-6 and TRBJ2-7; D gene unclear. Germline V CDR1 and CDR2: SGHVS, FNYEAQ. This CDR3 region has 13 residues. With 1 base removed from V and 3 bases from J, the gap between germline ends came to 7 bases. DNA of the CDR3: TGTGCCAGCAGCTTAGAACTTTTCTACGAGCAGTACTTC. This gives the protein CASSLELFYEQYF.

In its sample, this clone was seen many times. The CDR3 DNA sequence: TGCAGTGCAGTACAGGGTTCCCAGTACTTC. Translated: CSAVQGSQYF. The V and J genes are TRBV20-1 and TRBJ2-5, with D perhaps TRBD1 (6 bases). The CDR3 is 10 residues long. V shed 6 bases and J shed 9 bases, with 11 bases lying between them. Germline V CDR1 and CDR2: DFQATT, SNEGSKA (reference sequence).

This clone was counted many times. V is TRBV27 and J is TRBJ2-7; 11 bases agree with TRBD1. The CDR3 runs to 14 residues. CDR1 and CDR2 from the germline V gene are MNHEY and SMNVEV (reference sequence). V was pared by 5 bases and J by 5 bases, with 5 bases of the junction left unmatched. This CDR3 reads CASSPRTGGHEQYF. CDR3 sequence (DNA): TGTGCCAGCAGTCCCAGGACAGGGGGCCACGAGCAGTACTTC.

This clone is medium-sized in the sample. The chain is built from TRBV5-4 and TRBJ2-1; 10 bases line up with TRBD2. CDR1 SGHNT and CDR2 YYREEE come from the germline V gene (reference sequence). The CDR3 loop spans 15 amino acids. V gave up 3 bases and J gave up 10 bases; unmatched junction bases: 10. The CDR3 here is CASSSVAGGSREQFF. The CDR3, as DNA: TGTGCCAGCAGCTCGGTAGCGGGAGGAAGCCGGGAGCAGTTCTTC.

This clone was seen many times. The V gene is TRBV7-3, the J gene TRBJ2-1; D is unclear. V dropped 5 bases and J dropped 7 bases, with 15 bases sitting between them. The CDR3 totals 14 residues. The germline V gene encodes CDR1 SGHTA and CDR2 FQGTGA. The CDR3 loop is CASSPESGLNEQFF. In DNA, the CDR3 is TGTGCCAGCAGCCCCGAGTCAGGTTTGAATGAGCAGTTCTTC.

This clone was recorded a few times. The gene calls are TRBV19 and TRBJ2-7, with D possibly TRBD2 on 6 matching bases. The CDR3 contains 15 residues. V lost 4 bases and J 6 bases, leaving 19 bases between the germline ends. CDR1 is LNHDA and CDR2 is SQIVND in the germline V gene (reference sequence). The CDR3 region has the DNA TGTGCCAGTAGTAGAGGGACTCTTGGACTCTCCGAGCAGTACTTC. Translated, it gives CASSRGTLGLSEQYF. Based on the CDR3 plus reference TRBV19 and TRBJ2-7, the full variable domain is DGGITQSPKYLFRKEGQNVTLSCEQNLNHDAMYWYRQDPGQGLRLIYYSQIVNDFQKGDIAEGYSVSREKKESFPLTVTSAQKNPTAFYLCASSRGTLGLSEQYFGPGTRLTVT.

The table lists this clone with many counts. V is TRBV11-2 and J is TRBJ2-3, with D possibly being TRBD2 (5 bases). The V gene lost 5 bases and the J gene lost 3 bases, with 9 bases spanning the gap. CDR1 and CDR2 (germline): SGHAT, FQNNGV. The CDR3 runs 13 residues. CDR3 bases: TGTGCCAGCAGCCACCCGGGGACAGATACGCAGTATTTT. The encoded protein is CASSHPGTDTQYF.

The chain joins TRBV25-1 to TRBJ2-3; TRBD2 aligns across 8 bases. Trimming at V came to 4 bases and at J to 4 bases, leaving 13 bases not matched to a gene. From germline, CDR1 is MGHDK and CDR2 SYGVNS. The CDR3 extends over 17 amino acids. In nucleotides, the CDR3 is TGTGCCAGCAGTGCACCACCAGCGGGGGTGGGTCCAGATACGCAGTATTTT. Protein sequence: CASSAPPAGVGPDTQYF.

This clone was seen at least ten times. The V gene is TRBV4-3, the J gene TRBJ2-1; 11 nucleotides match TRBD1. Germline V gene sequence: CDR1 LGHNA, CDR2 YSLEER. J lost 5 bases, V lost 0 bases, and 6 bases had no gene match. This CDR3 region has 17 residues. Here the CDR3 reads CASSQDGDRGLDNEQFF. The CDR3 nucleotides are TGCGCCAGCAGCCAAGATGGGGACAGGGGGTTGGACAATGAGCAGTTCTTC.